The clone carrying this T cell receptor beta chain has more than one count but fewer than ten. V was pared by 3 bases and J by 5 bases, with 13 bases of the junction left unmatched. Per germline, CDR1 SEHNR and CDR2 FQNEAQ (reference sequence). This CDR3 comprises 17 residues. MiXCR was run by TCRdb on the RACE reads, yielding one entry per CDR3 protein. The repertoire has 270,000 or so distinct CDR3 sequences, almost 8% of them found once; the top ten carry 1.2%. Time point here: pre-sensitization, week 0. Treatment of the sample: therapeutic diphenylcyclopropenone sensitization with weekly scalp DPC. The data derive from a study of human T cells and chemical hapten exposure. Looking at the study overall: Cases of alopecia areata, totalis or universalis occurred in a predominantly female patient group.

The chain joins TRBV7-9 to TRBJ2-7; 10 bases agree with TRBD1. Here the sequenced sample was whole blood, taken in connection with sensitization to the hapten diphenylcyclopropenone (DPC). The sequence was obtained from a man between 18 and 29 years old with alopecia areata. Some clones in this sample may be carry-over from other donors' samples. The CDR3 nucleotides read TGTGCCAGCAGCTTTACTTCAGCCGGGACAGGGGTAGACGAGCAGTACTTC. Translating it yields CASSFTSAGTGVDEQYF.